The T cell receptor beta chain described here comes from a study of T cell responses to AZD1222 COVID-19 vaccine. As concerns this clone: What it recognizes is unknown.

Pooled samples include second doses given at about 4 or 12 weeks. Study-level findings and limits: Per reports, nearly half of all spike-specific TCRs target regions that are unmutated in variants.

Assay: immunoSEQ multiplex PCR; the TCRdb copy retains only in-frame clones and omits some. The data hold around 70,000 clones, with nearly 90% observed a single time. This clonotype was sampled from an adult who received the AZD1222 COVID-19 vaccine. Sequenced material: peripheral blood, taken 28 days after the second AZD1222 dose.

The DNA for the CDR3 is TGTGCCAGTAGTATACAGGGGCCGGCCTACGAGCAGTACTTC. Translated, it gives CASSIQGPAYEQYF. The chain has TRBV19 and TRBJ2-7; TRBD1 is a possible D gene (6 bases). Germline lookup yields CDR1 LNHDA and CDR2 SQIVND (reference sequence). Trimming shortened V by 2 bases and J by 2 bases, and 10 bases separated the two germline ends. This CDR3 has 14 residues.